This record looks at one T cell receptor beta chain sequence and its context. V was pared by 2 bases and J by 2 bases, with 12 bases between. The CDR3 totals 15 residues. Germline V gene data show CDR1 as MNHNY and CDR2 as SVGAGI (reference sequence). Sequencing was performed with immunoSEQ multiplex PCR; in TCRdb, only in-frame clones are kept and a portion is missing. The sample shows approximately 170,000 clones, roughly 90% of them seen only once. The data stem from a study of T cell responses to AZD1222 COVID-19 vaccine. The TCR was taken from an adult in good health. The specimen comprised peripheral blood, sampled on day 0 of AZD1222 vaccination. The gene calls are TRBV6-6 and TRBJ1-2; D gene uncertain. In DNA, the CDR3 is TGTGCCAGCAGTTACAGCCCTGGTGGAAACTATGGCTACACCTTC. Encoded protein: CASSYSPGGNYGYTF.